This T cell receptor (beta chain) is from a study of blood T cell repertoires in COVID-19. Sequencing was performed with immunoSEQ multiplex PCR; in TCRdb, only in-frame clones are kept and a portion is missing. The sample has approximately 300,000 clones, around 82% seen once. The V end was cut by 2 bases, the J end by 7 bases, with 15 bases between. CDR1 is SGHRS, CDR2 YFSETQ, per germline. The CDR3 extends over 14 amino acids. This TCR came from a woman aged 50 to 65 with acute or convalescent COVID-19. Sequenced sample: peripheral blood. The rearrangement links TRBV5-1 to TRBJ1-1, with D unresolved. The CDR3 loop is CASSFEFSAGEAFF. CDR3 nucleotides: TGCGCCAGCAGCTTTGAATTCTCGGCGGGTGAAGCTTTCTTT.